These 15 T cell receptor beta chains originate from one sample sequenced in a study of cytomegalovirus exposure and HLA in healthy donors. PCR employed 60 Vbeta and 13 Jbeta primers. Here immunoSEQ multiplex PCR was the method, and the copy in TCRdb shows in-frame clones only, minus some. The sample has roughly 78,000 clones, 60% to 75% seen once. The sequenced material came from PBMCs. These receptors all stem from a man aged 40-49 years in good health and CMV-seropositive.

V usage is TRBV4-1 and J usage is TRBJ1-5; D perhaps matches TRBD1 (5 bases). Looked up from germline, CDR1 is MGHRA and CDR2 is YSYEKL. The germline V and J ends were trimmed by 0 bases and 4 bases, with 10 bases remaining between them. The length of the CDR3 is 15 residues. CDR3 nucleotide sequence: TGCGCCAGCAGCCAAGATTGGGGGGAGAATCAGCCCCAGCATTTT. This sequence encodes CASSQDWGENQPQHF.

This clone showed up just a few times. The rearrangement links TRBV7-2 to TRBJ2-7, with D perhaps TRBD1 (5 bases). Trimming shortened V by 5 bases and J by 5 bases, and 16 bases separated the two germline ends. CDR1 is SGHTA and CDR2 is FQGNSA in the germline V gene. The CDR3 contains 14 residues. The CDR3 DNA follows: TGTGCCAGCAGCCAGGGCAGGGTCGGTAACGAGCAGTACTTC. Protein product: CASSQGRVGNEQYF.

The chain uses TRBV30 and TRBJ2-1; TRBD2 matches at 8 bases. Germline-derived CDR1 and CDR2 are GTSNPN and SVGIG (reference sequence). V was clipped by 0 bases and J by 0 bases; unmatched bases: 1. CDR3 length: 15 amino acids. The CDR3 DNA is TGTGCCTGGAGTGTCCGGGGGGGCTCCTACAATGAGCAGTTCTTC. This translates into CAWSVRGGSYNEQFF. Drawing the rest from reference TRBV30 and TRBJ2-1, the complete variable domain is SQTIHQWPATLVQPVGSPLSLECTVEGTSNPNLYWYRQAAGRGLQLLFYSVGIGQISSEVPQNLSASRPQDRQFILSSKKLLLSDSGFYLCAWSVRGGSYNEQFFGPGTRLTVL.

This chain links TRBV20-1 with TRBJ2-7; 9 nucleotides align to TRBD1. CDR1 and CDR2 from the germline V gene are DFQATT and SNEGSKA (reference sequence). This CDR3 has 11 residues. V lost 6 bases to trimming and J lost 4 bases; unmatched junction nucleotides: 1. CDR3: CSAGQGYEQYF. The CDR3 region has the DNA TGCAGTGCGGGACAGGGATACGAGCAGTACTTC.

The rearrangement uses TRBV7-3 and TRBJ2-1; 11 nucleotides match TRBD1. Germline CDR1 and CDR2: SGHTA and FQGTGA. V shed 2 bases, J shed 10 bases, and the junction held 7 bases outside the gene matches. The CDR3 extends over 15 amino acids. CDR3 bases: TGTGCCAGCAGCTTAGGCCCGGGACAGGGGGGAGAGCAGTTCTTC. Protein: CASSLGPGQGGEQFF.

V gene TRBV29-1 combines with J gene TRBJ2-7; D is possibly TRBD1 (6 bases). Per germline, CDR1 SQVTM and CDR2 ANQGSEA. Trimming shortened V by 2 bases and J by 3 bases, and 11 bases separated the two germline ends. The CDR3 covers 13 residues. The CDR3 spells CSVEPQGVYEQYF. The CDR3 DNA sequence: TGCAGCGTTGAACCACAGGGCGTCTACGAGCAGTACTTC.

The chain recombines TRBV2 with TRBJ2-2; TRBD1 might be the D (6 bases). Trimming took 7 bases from V and 4 from J, leaving 10 bases between them. CDR3 length: 13 residues. Germline CDR1 and CDR2: SNHLY and FYNNEI. CDR3 in DNA: TGTGCCAGCATCCCCAGGGGCACCGGGGAGCTGTTTTTT. This encodes CASIPRGTGELFF.

This chain joins TRBV5-1 and TRBJ1-1; unclear D gene. Per the germline V gene, CDR1 is SGHRS and CDR2 is YFSETQ. Between the trimmed V and J ends, which lost 2 bases and 10 bases, there was a span of 18 bases. This CDR3 spans 14 amino acids. For the CDR3, the DNA is TGCGCCAGCAGCTTTGGCGGGGATCGGTCTCGAGCTTTCTTT. Encoded protein: CASSFGGDRSRAFF. The variable domain in full, with the rest retrieved from reference TRBV5-1 and TRBJ1-1, is KAGVTQTPRYLIKTRGQQVTLSCSPISGHRSVSWYQQTPGQGLQFLFEYFSETQRNKGNFPGRFSGRQFSNSRSEMNVSTLELGDSALYLCASSFGGDRSRAFFGQGTRLTVV.

This clone was observed a single time. The chain employs TRBV5-1 and TRBJ2-3, with TRBD2 identical over 9 bases. Trimming removed 2 bases from V and 2 bases from J; junction bases left unmatched: 9. The length of the CDR3 is 17 residues. Per germline, CDR1 SGHRS and CDR2 YFSETQ. The CDR3 DNA sequence: TGCGCCAGCAGCTTCCCTAATAGCGGGGGAGACACAGATACGCAGTATTTT. Translating gives CASSFPNSGGDTDTQYF.

This clone was detected a few times. V and J are TRBV5-1 and TRBJ1-1, with TRBD1 identical over 7 bases. The length of the CDR3 is 13 residues. V was clipped by 1 base and J by 8 bases; unmatched bases: 5. CDR1 is SGHRS, CDR2 YFSETQ, per germline. The CDR3, as DNA: TGCGCCAGCAGCTTGCAAGAGACAGGGGAAGCTTTCTTT. It yields the protein CASSLQETGEAFF.

The chain employs TRBV5-4 and TRBJ1-2, with D possibly TRBD1 on 5 matching bases. CDR1 is SGHNT, CDR2 YYREEE, per germline (reference sequence). The CDR3 has 15 residues. V lost 4 bases to trimming and J lost 3 bases, with 16 bases between them. This chain's CDR3 is CASSRPQGEDYGYTF. The CDR3 DNA sequence: TGTGCCAGCAGCCGCCCCCAGGGTGAGGACTATGGCTACACCTTC.

This clone was recorded a few times. The chain is built from TRBV5-6 and TRBJ1-4; D not resolved. V was clipped by 0 bases and J by 7 bases, with 16 bases between them. The V gene's germline CDR1 is SGHDT and CDR2 YYEEEE. The length of the CDR3 is 16 residues. The CDR3 here is CASSLDLEGWREKLFF. Here the CDR3 DNA reads TGTGCCAGCAGCTTGGATCTTGAGGGCTGGCGTGAAAAACTGTTTTTT. Full variable domain (missing parts from reference TRBV5-6 and TRBJ1-4): DAGVTQSPTHLIKTRGQQVTLRCSPKSGHDTVSWYQQALGQGPQFIFQYYEEEERQRGNFPDRFSGHQFPNYSSELNVNALLLGDSALYLCASSLDLEGWREKLFFGSGTQLSVL.

CDR3 in amino acids: CASSSHTNTGELFF. The CDR3 DNA reads TGCGCCAGCAGCTCCCACACGAACACCGGGGAGCTGTTTTTT. The chain combines TRBV5-1 with TRBJ2-2; the D is unclear. Looked up from germline, CDR1 is SGHRS and CDR2 is YFSETQ. This CDR3 region has 14 residues. With 3 bases removed from V and 0 bases from J, the gap between germline ends came to 6 bases.

On this clone: The sample holds other DNA sequences that translate to the same CDR3. In DNA, the CDR3 is TGTGCCAGCAGCCTTACCCAGACTGAAGCTTTCTTT. It yields the protein CASSLTQTEAFF. The chain couples TRBV2 to TRBJ1-1; D gene ambiguous. Germline V gene data show CDR1 as SNHLY and CDR2 as FYNNEI. The CDR3 spans 12 residues. Trimming pared 6 bases from V and 5 bases from J, leaving 10 bases between.

This chain's CDR3 is CASREDREVDNQPQHF. The DNA of the CDR3 is TGTGCCAGCAGAGAGGACAGGGAGGTAGACAATCAGCCCCAGCATTTT. The chain recombines TRBV28 with TRBJ1-5; 8 positions agree with TRBD1. The CDR3 length is 16 residues. Germline V lookup: CDR1 MDHEN, CDR2 SYDVKM. V lost 6 bases and J lost 3; bases outside the gene matches: 10.